This T cell receptor beta chain was recorded in a study of PD-1 blockade in classical Hodgkin lymphoma. Looking at the study overall: The patients were dosed with nivolumab 3 mg/kg, infused intravenously every 2 weeks. Study-wide points: Newly diagnosed patients were said to have less baseline TCR diversity than healthy donors did. It was CD4+ TCR diversity, not CD8+, that rose significantly by C4D1.

Every patient was affected by relapse after autologous stem cell transplantation, while exposure to brentuximab vedotin was not uniform. As for this clone: Its target is not known.

Clones were read by immunoSEQ multiplex PCR, and TCRdb kept only the in-frame ones, dropping some. The sample lists around 96,000 clones; roughly 88% were seen once. This CDR3 has 15 amino acids. The germline V gene encodes CDR1 SGHTA and CDR2 FQGNSA. V lost 3 bases, J lost 4 bases, and 8 bases stayed unmatched. Material: peripheral blood mononuclear cells (PBMCs), obtained at baseline. V and J are TRBV7-2 and TRBJ1-2, with 7 bases identical to TRBD1. The sequence derives from a human donor with classical Hodgkin lymphoma. CDR3 sequence: CASSFGDRATYGYTF. CDR3 DNA: TGTGCCAGCAGCTTTGGTGACAGGGCGACCTATGGCTACACCTTC.